Following are 15 T cell receptor beta chains from one sample sequenced in a study of blood T cell repertoires in COVID-19. Sequencing used immunoSEQ multiplex PCR; TCRdb keeps in-frame clones, though not all of them. The sample has over 150,000 clones, more than 80% seen once. The sequenced sample consisted of PBMCs or T cells enriched from blood (not recorded which). These receptors originate from a man aged 35 to 55 who had recovered from COVID-19.

The rearrangement uses TRBV6-5 and TRBJ1-2, with D perhaps TRBD1 (6 bases). Trimming cost V 6 bases and J 1 base, with 9 bases left between them. CDR1 is MNHEY, CDR2 SVGAGI, per germline. The CDR3 length is 13 residues. The CDR3 DNA sequence: TGTGCCAGCAGCCGGGACATTAACTATGGCTACACCTTC. Amino acids: CASSRDINYGYTF.

The chain couples TRBV18 to TRBJ2-1; a possible D gene is TRBD2 (6 bases). This CDR3 has 12 amino acids. Trimming took 2 bases from V and 9 from J, leaving 8 bases between them. Germline values: CDR1 KGHSH, CDR2 LQKENI. Written as DNA, the CDR3 is TGTGCCAGCTCACCAGGGGGGATTGAGCAGTTCTTC. Protein product: CASSPGGIEQFF.

V is TRBV28 and J is TRBJ2-7, with unresolved D. This CDR3 region has 11 residues. CDR1 is MDHEN and CDR2 is SYDVKM in the germline V gene. Trimming left V 4 bases short and J 5 bases short, with 6 bases between. Here the CDR3 reads CASSSLDEQYF. The CDR3, as DNA: TGTGCCAGCAGTTCCCTCGACGAGCAGTACTTC.

This clone appeared a single time. The V gene is TRBV6-5, the J gene TRBJ2-1; 9 bases agree with TRBD2. This CDR3 has 14 amino acids. CDR1 and CDR2 (germline): MNHEY, SVGAGI. The V segment lost 0 bases and the J segment 6 bases; nucleotides outside the gene matches: 0. CDR3 protein: CASSYSSGSNEQFF. CDR3 sequence (DNA): TGTGCCAGCAGTTACTCTAGCGGGAGCAATGAGCAGTTCTTC.

V and J are TRBV6-5 and TRBJ2-5, with no clear D. Trimming pared 6 bases from V and 2 bases from J, leaving 10 bases between. This CDR3 region has 13 residues. Per the germline V gene, CDR1 is MNHEY and CDR2 is SVGAGI. DNA of the CDR3: TGTGCCAGCAGCCCGACACTTCAAGAGACCCAGTACTTC. As protein: CASSPTLQETQYF.

CDR3 residues: CASSDPDRHHNTGELFF. The CDR3 DNA follows: TGTGCCAGCAGTGATCCCGACAGACACCATAACACCGGGGAGCTGTTTTTT. This rearrangement joins TRBV2 to TRBJ2-2; possible D gene TRBD1, 5 bases. Germline CDR1 reads SNHLY; CDR2 reads FYNNEI. V was pared by 3 bases and J by 2 bases, with 16 bases between. The CDR3 is made up of 17 amino acids.

The V gene is TRBV24-1, the J gene TRBJ1-2; 10 bases agree with TRBD1. This CDR3 comprises 17 residues. The V segment lost 4 bases and the J segment 8 bases; nucleotides outside the gene matches: 15. Germline V CDR1 and CDR2: KGHDR, SFDVKD. The chain's CDR3 is CATSDRQQTGGWRGYTF. The CDR3 DNA is TGTGCCACCAGTGACCGACAGCAGACAGGGGGCTGGAGGGGCTACACCTTC.

The V and J genes are TRBV28 and TRBJ1-1; maybe TRBD1 (6 bases). V lost 3 bases, J lost 1 base, and 9 bases lay in between. The length of the CDR3 is 14 residues. Germline-derived CDR1 and CDR2 are MDHEN and SYDVKM. The CDR3 loop is CASSFGDTNTEAFF. The CDR3 DNA reads as TGTGCCAGCAGTTTTGGGGACACGAACACTGAAGCTTTCTTT.

The chain links TRBV2 to TRBJ1-5; D possibly corresponds to TRBD1 (5 bases). Germline CDR1 reads SNHLY; CDR2 reads FYNNEI. The germline V and J ends were trimmed by 1 base and 8 bases, with 18 bases remaining between them. This CDR3 comprises 16 residues. DNA of the CDR3: TGTGCCAGCAGTGAAGAGAAGGACCCCGGGGGGAAGCCCCAGCATTTT. Translation gives CASSEEKDPGGKPQHF.

J is TRBJ1-2 and V is TRBV6-5; TRBD1 matches at 7 bases. Germline V gene sequence: CDR1 MNHEY, CDR2 SVGAGI. Trimming removed 6 bases from V and 4 bases from J; junction bases left unmatched: 8. The CDR3 loop spans 14 amino acids. CDR3 region: CASSGLGTAYGYTF. For the CDR3, the DNA is TGTGCCAGCAGCGGCTTAGGGACAGCCTATGGCTACACCTTC.

This sequence joins TRBV6-4 and TRBJ1-1; D is unresolved. CDR3 size: 13 residues. V lost 2 bases and J lost 7, with 11 bases in between. Germline CDR1 is MRHNA and CDR2 is SNTAGT. The CDR3 bases are TGTGCCAGCAGTGACACCCCACGGAGTGAAGCTTTCTTT. Protein: CASSDTPRSEAFF.

J is TRBJ2-5 and V is TRBV5-8, with a possible D match to TRBD2 (8 bases). V was clipped by 7 bases and J by 2 bases, with 18 bases between them. This CDR3 spans 15 amino acids. Looked up from germline, CDR1 is SGHTS and CDR2 is YDEGEE. The DNA for the CDR3 is TGTGCCAGCGGAGCGGGGGACAGTTATCAAGAGACCCAGTACTTC. Protein: CASGAGDSYQETQYF.

This chain joins TRBV5-1 and TRBJ2-7, with 9 bases matching TRBD1. Trimming took 4 bases from V and 1 from J; bases not matched to a gene: 3. CDR3 length: 14 residues. Germline lookup yields CDR1 SGHRS and CDR2 YFSETQ. CDR3 in amino acids: CASSRGTGSYEQYF. The CDR3 DNA reads as TGCGCCAGCAGCCGTGGGACAGGGTCCTACGAGCAGTACTTC.

This chain uses TRBV7-2 with TRBJ2-2; 10 positions match TRBD2. V lost 5 bases to trimming and J lost 8 bases; unmatched junction nucleotides: 8. There are 15 residues in the CDR3. Germline CDR1 SGHTA, CDR2 FQGNSA. For the CDR3, the DNA is TGTGCCAGCAGCCGCCAACTAGCGGGGCAAGGGGAGCTGTTTTTT. The encoded protein is CASSRQLAGQGELFF.

This chain uses TRBV19 with TRBJ2-7; 9 bases line up with TRBD2. After removal of 3 bases from V and 2 bases from J, the junction contained 8 bases not matched to a gene. The CDR3 runs 16 residues. CDR1 is LNHDA and CDR2 is SQIVND in the germline V gene (reference sequence). The CDR3 reads CASSMRREGPTYEQYF. In nucleotides, the CDR3 is TGTGCCAGTAGTATGCGGCGGGAGGGTCCCACCTACGAGCAGTACTTC.